Presented here are 9 T cell receptor beta chains from one specimen sequenced in a study of blood T cells in healthy people across ages. A sample-barcoded 5' primer and a J-beta primer mix were used in a second PCR of roughly 6 to 12 cycles. TCRdb re-called the 5' RACE reads through MiXCR, storing one row per CDR3 protein. The sample carries fewer than 900,000 distinct CDR3 sequences, roughly 44% recorded once. The sequenced sample was blood. Source of these receptors: a woman aged 55-70 years in good health.

The chain uses TRBV9 and TRBJ2-7, with D hard to call. V was clipped by 0 bases and J by 7 bases, with 14 bases between them. This CDR3 has 14 residues. Looked up from germline, CDR1 is SGDLS and CDR2 is YYNGEE. CDR3 nucleotides: TGTGCCAGCAGCGTAGCCACCGAGGCTAATGAGCAGTACTTC. It encodes CASSVATEANEQYF.

The chain links TRBV6-6 to TRBJ2-1, with 8 bases fitting TRBD1. Trimming cost V 1 base and J 9 bases; bases outside gene matches: 14. Germline CDR1 is MNHNY and CDR2 is SVGAGI (reference sequence). The CDR3 has 17 amino acids. The CDR3 loop reads CASSYYKDRALGGEQFF. CDR3 bases: TGTGCCAGCAGTTACTATAAGGACAGGGCCTTGGGGGGTGAGCAGTTCTTC.

This chain uses TRBV4-1 with TRBJ1-1; perhaps TRBD1 as D (6 bases). Germline V gives CDR1 MGHRA, CDR2 YSYEKL. Trimming took 0 bases from V and 5 from J, leaving 13 bases between them. This CDR3 region has 15 residues. The chain's CDR3 is CASSQDQGRWTEAFF. For the CDR3, the DNA is TGCGCCAGCAGCCAAGATCAGGGGAGGTGGACTGAAGCTTTCTTT.

The chain joins TRBV4-2 to TRBJ2-1, with TRBD2 matching over 9 bases. Germline loops: CDR1 LGHNA, CDR2 YNFKEQ. The CDR3 is 21 residues long. V was pared by 4 bases and J by 0 bases, with 19 bases of the junction left unmatched. CDR3 sequence reads: CASSRTGPGTSLLSSYNEQFF. CDR3 coding DNA: TGTGCCAGCAGCCGAACCGGACCCGGGACTAGCCTCTTAAGCTCCTACAATGAGCAGTTCTTC.

This clonotype has just a few counts. The chain is built from TRBV18 and TRBJ1-2, with no clear D. V gave up 1 base and J gave up 2 bases, with 11 bases separating them. The CDR3 sequence is 15 residues long. Germline-derived CDR1 and CDR2 are KGHSH and LQKENI. This CDR3 reads CASSPRAARNYGYTF. In DNA, the CDR3 is TGTGCCAGCTCACCACGGGCAGCCCGAAACTATGGCTACACCTTC.

This chain uses TRBV7-9 with TRBJ1-5; D is ambiguous. Trimming cost V 6 bases and J 6 bases, with 21 bases left between them. This CDR3 is built from 16 residues. Per germline, CDR1 SEHNR and CDR2 FQNEAQ (reference sequence). CDR3 sequence reads: CASSHNSGQRIQPQHF. CDR3 nucleotides: TGTGCCAGCAGTCACAACTCGGGCCAGAGGATTCAGCCCCAGCATTTT.

This clonotype was recorded a few times. V gene TRBV5-1 combines with J gene TRBJ2-7; 10 bases match TRBD2. Per the germline V gene, CDR1 is SGHRS and CDR2 is YFSETQ. Trimming cost V 0 bases and J 7 bases; bases outside gene matches: 7. The CDR3 sequence is 15 residues long. As DNA, the CDR3 is TGCGCCAGCAGCTTGGAGGGACTAGCGCACCGTGAGCAGTACTTC. This sequence encodes CASSLEGLAHREQYF.

This chain uses TRBV2 with TRBJ2-4; D unresolved. CDR1 SNHLY and CDR2 FYNNEI come from the germline V gene. V lost 0 bases and J 6 bases, leaving 12 bases between the germline ends. This CDR3 region has 15 residues. CDR3: CASSEALGRVNIQYF. CDR3 in DNA: TGTGCCAGCAGTGAAGCCCTGGGCAGAGTAAACATTCAGTACTTC.

This clonotype was counted many times. J is TRBJ2-5 and V is TRBV13; D gene ambiguous. From germline, CDR1 is PRHDT and CDR2 FYEKMQ (reference sequence). The CDR3 has 13 residues. V was cut by 6 bases and J by 3 bases, with 11 bases left in between. CDR3 sequence (DNA): TGTGCCAGCAGACCAAACACAGAAGAGACCCAGTACTTC. As protein: CASRPNTEETQYF.